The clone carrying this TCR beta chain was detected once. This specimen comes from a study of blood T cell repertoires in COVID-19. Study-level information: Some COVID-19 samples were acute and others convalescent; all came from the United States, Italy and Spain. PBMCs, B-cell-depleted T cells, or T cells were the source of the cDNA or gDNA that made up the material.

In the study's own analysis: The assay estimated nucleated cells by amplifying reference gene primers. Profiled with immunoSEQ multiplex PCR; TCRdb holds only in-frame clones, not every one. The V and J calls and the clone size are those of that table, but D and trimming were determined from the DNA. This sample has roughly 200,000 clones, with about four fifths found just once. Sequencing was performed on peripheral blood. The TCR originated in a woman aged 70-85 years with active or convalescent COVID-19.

For the CDR3, the DNA is TGTGCCACCAGTGATACCAGGGGACCTAGCAATCAGCCCCAGCATTTT. Its protein is CATSDTRGPSNQPQHF. The V and J genes are TRBV24-1 and TRBJ1-5, with TRBD1 as a possible D gene (6 bases). Germline CDR1 and CDR2: KGHDR and SFDVKD. This CDR3 spans 16 amino acids. Trimming took off 3 bases at V and 0 bases at J, with 11 bases between the two ends.